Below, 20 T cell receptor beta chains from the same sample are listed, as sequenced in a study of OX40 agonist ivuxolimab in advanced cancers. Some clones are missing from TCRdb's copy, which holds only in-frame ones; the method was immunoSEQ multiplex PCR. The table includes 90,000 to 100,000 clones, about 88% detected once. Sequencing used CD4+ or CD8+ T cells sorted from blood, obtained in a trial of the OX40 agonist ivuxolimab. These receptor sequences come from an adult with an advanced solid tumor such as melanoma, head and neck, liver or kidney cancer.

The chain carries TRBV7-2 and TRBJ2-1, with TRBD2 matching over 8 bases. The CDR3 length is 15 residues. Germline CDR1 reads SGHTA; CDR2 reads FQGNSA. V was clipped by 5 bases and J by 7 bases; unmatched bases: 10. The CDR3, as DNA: TGTGCCAGCAGCCCTACTAGCGGAGAGGGTAATGAGCAGTTCTTC. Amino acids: CASSPTSGEGNEQFF.

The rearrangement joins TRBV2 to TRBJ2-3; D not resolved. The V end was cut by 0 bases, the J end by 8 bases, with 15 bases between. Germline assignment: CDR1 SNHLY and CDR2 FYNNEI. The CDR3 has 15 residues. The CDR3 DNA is TGTGCCAGCAGTGAAGCGCTTCCGGGCCAAGGTACGCAGTATTTT. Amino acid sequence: CASSEALPGQGTQYF.

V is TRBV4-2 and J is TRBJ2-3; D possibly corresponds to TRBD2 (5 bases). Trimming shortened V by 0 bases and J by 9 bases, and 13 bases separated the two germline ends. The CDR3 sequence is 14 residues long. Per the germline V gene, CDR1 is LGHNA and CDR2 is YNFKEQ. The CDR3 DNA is TGTGCCAGCAGCCAAGATAACCCTAGCAGCACGCAGTATTTT. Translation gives CASSQDNPSSTQYF.

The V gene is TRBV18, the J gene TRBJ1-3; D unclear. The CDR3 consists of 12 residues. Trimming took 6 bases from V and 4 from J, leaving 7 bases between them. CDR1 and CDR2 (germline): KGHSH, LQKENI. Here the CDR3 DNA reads TGTGCCAGCTCCCCGGCGGGAAACACCATATATTTT. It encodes CASSPAGNTIYF.

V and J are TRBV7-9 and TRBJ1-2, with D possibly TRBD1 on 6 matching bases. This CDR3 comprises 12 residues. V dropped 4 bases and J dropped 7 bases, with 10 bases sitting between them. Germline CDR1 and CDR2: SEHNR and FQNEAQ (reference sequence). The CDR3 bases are TGTGCCAGCAGCTCTACAGGGAGTGGCTACACCTTC. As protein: CASSSTGSGYTF.

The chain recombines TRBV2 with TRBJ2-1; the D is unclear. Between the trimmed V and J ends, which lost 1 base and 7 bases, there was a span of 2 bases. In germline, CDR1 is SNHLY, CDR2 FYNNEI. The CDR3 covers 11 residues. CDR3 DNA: TGTGCCAGCAGTGAAGATAATGAGCAGTTCTTC. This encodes CASSEDNEQFF.

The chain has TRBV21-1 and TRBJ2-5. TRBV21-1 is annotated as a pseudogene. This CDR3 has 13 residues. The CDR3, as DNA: TGTGCCAGCAGCAAGTATGTGGGGGAGACCCAGTACTTC. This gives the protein CASSKYVGETQYF.

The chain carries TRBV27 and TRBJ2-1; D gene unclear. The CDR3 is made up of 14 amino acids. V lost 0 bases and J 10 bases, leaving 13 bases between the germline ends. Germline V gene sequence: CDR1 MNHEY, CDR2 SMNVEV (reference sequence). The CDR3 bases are TGTGCCAGCAGTTTATCCGGCCGGCCCCACGAGCAGTTCTTC. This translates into CASSLSGRPHEQFF.

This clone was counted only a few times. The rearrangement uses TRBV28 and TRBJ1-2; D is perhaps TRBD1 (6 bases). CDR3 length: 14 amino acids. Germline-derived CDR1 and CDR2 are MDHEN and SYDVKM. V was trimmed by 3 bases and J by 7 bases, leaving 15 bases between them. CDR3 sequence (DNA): TGTGCCAGCAGTTTGGGGGGCTCACTCCGTGGCTACACCTTC. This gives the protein CASSLGGSLRGYTF.

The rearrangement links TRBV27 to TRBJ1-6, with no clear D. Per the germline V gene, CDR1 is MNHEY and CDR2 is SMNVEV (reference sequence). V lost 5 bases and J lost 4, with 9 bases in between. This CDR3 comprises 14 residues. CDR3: CASSLVDYNSPLHF. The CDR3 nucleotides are TGTGCCAGCAGTCTTGTCGATTATAATTCACCCCTCCACTTT.

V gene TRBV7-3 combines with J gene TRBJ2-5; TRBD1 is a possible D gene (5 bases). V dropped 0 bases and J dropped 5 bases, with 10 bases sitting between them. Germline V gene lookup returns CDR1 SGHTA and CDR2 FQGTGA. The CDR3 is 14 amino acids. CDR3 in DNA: TGTGCCAGCAGCTTAACGGGGCATACGGAGACCCAGTACTTC. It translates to CASSLTGHTETQYF.

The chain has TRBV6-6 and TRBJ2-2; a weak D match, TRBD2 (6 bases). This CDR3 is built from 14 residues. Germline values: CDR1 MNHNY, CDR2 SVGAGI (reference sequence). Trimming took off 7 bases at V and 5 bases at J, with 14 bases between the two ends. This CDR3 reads CASNPRGSTGELFF. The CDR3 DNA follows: TGTGCCAGCAACCCCCGGGGGTCAACCGGGGAGCTGTTTTTT.

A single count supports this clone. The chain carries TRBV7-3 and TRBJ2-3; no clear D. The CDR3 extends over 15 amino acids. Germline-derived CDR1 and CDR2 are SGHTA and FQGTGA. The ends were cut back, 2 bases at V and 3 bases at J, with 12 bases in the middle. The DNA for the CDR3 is TGTGCCAGCAGCTTAGCCCCTGGAACGACAGATACGCAGTATTTT. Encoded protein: CASSLAPGTTDTQYF.

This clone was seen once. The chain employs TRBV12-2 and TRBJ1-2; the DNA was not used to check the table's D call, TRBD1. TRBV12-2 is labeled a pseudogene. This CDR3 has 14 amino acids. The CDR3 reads CASRLGTGGHGYTF. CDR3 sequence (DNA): TGTGCAAGTCGCTTAGGGACAGGGGGCCATGGCTACACCTTC.

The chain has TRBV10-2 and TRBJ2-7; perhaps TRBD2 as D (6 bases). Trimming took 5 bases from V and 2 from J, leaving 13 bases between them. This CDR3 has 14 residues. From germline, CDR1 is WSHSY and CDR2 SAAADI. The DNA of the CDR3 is TGCGCCAGCAGTACTGGGACTTCTACCTACGAGCAGTACTTC. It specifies CASSTGTSTYEQYF.

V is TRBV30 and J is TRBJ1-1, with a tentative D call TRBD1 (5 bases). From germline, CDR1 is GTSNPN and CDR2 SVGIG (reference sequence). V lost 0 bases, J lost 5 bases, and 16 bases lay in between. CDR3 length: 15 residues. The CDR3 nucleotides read TGTGCCTGGAGTGTATTTCTCGGGGCACGGACTGAAGCTTTCTTT. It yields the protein CAWSVFLGARTEAFF. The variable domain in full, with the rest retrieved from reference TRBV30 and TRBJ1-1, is SQTIHQWPATLVQPVGSPLSLECTVEGTSNPNLYWYRQAAGRGLQLLFYSVGIGQISSEVPQNLSASRPQDRQFILSSKKLLLSDSGFYLCAWSVFLGARTEAFFGQGTRLTVV.

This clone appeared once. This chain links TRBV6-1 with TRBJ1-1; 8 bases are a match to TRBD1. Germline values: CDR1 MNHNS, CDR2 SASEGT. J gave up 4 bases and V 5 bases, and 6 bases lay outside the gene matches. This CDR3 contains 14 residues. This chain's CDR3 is CASSTDRASTEAFF. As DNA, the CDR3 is TGTGCCAGCAGTACGGACAGGGCGTCCACTGAAGCTTTCTTT.

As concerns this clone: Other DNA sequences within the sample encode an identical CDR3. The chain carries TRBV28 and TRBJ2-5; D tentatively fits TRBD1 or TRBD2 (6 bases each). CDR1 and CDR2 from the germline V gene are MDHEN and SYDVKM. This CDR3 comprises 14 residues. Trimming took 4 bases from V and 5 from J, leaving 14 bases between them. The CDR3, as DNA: TGTGCCAGCAGTTCCCCCCAAGGGGGGGAGACCCAGTACTTC. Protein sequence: CASSSPQGGETQYF.

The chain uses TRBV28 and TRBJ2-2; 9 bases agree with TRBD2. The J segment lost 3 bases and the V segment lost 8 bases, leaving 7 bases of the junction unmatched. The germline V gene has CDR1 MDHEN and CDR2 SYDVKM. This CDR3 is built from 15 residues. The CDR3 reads CASETGTSYTGELFF. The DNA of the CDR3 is TGTGCCAGCGAAACCGGGACTAGCTACACCGGGGAGCTGTTTTTT.

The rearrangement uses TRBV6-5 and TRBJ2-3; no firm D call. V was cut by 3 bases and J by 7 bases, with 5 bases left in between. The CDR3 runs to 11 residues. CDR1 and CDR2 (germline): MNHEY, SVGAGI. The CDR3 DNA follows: TGTGCCAGCAGTTATAGCCATACGCAGTATTTT. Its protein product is CASSYSHTQYF.